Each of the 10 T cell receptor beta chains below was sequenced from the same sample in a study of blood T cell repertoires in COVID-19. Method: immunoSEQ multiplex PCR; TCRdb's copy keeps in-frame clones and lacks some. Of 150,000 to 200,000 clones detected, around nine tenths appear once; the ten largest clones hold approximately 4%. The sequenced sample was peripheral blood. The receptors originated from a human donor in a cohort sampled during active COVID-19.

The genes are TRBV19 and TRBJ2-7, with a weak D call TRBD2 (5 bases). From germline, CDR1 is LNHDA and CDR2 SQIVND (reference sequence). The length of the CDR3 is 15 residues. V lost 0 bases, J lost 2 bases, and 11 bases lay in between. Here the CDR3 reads CASSIDLGVPYEQYF. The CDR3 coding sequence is TGTGCCAGTAGTATAGATCTGGGAGTTCCCTACGAGCAGTACTTC.

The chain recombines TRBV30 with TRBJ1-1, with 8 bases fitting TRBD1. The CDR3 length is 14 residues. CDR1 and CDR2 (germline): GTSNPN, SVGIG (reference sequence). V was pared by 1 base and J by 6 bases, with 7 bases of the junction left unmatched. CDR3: CAWSARGLMAEAFF. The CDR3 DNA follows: TGTGCCTGGAGTGCCAGGGGGCTCATGGCTGAAGCTTTCTTT.

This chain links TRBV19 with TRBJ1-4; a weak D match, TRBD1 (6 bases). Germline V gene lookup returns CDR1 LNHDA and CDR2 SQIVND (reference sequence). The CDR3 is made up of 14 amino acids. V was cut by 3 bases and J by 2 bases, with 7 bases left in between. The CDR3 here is CASSIGQTNEKLFF. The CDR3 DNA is TGTGCCAGTAGTATCGGACAGACTAATGAAAAACTGTTTTTT.

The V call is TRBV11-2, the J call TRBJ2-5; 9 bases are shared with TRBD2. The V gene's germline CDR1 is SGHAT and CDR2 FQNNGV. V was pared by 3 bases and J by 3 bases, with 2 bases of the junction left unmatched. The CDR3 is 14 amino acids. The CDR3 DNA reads TGTGCCAGCAGCTTCAGCGGGAGGAAAGAGACCCAGTACTTC. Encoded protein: CASSFSGRKETQYF.

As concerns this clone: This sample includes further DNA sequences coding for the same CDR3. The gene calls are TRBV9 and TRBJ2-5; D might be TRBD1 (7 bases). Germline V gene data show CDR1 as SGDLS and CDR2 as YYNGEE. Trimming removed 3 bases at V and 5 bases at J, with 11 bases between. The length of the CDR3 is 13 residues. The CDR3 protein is CASSAGGRETQYF. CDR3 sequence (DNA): TGTGCCAGCAGCGCAGGGGGGCGTGAGACCCAGTACTTC.

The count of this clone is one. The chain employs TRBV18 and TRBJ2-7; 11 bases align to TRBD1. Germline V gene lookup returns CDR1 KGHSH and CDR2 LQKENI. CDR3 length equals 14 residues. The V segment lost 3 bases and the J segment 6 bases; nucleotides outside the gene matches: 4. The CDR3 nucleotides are TGTGCCAGCTCACCGCCCGGGACAGGGGGCGAGCAGTACTTC. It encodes CASSPPGTGGEQYF.

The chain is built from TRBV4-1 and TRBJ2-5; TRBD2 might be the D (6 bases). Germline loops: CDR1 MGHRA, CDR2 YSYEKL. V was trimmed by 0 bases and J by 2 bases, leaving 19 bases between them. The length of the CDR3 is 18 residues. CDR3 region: CASSQEVVEGLYQETQYF. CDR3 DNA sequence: TGCGCCAGCAGCCAAGAGGTGGTAGAGGGACTTTATCAAGAGACCCAGTACTTC.

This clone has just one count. CDR3 loop: CASSLAGQGAGEKLFF. CDR3 DNA sequence: TGTGCCAGCAGCTTAGCGGGACAGGGGGCGGGTGAAAAACTGTTTTTT. The chain links TRBV7-2 to TRBJ1-4; 12 bases fit TRBD1. V dropped 0 bases and J dropped 7; count of bases not matched to a gene: 3. The CDR3 is 16 amino acids. Per germline, CDR1 SGHTA and CDR2 FQGNSA.

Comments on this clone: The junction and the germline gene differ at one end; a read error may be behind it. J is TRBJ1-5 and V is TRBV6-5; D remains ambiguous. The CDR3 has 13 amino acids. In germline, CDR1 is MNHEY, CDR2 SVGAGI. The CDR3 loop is CASSYSMVGRFVW. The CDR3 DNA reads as TGTGCCAGCAGTTACTCGATGGTAGGCAGGTTCGTTTGG.

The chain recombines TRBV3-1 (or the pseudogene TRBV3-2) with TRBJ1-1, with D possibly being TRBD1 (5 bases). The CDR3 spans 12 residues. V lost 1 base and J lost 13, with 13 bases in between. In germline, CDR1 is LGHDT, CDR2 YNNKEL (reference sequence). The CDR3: CASSQAGSGFFF. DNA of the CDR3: TGTGCCAGCAGCCAAGCAGGGTCCGGGTTTTTCTTT.